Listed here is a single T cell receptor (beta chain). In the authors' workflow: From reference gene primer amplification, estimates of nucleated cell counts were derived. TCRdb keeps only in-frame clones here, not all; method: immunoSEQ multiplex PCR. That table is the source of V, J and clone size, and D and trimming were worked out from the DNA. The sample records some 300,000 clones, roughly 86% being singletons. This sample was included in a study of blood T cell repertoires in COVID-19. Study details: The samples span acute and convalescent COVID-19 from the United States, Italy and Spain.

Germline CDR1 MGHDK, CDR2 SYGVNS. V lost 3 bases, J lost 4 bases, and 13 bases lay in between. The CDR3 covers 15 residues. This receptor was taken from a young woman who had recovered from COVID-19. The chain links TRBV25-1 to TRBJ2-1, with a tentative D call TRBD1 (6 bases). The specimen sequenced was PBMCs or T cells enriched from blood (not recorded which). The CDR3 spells CASSEARGSYNEQFF. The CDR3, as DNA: TGTGCCAGCAGTGAGGCTAGGGGGTCTTACAATGAGCAGTTCTTC.